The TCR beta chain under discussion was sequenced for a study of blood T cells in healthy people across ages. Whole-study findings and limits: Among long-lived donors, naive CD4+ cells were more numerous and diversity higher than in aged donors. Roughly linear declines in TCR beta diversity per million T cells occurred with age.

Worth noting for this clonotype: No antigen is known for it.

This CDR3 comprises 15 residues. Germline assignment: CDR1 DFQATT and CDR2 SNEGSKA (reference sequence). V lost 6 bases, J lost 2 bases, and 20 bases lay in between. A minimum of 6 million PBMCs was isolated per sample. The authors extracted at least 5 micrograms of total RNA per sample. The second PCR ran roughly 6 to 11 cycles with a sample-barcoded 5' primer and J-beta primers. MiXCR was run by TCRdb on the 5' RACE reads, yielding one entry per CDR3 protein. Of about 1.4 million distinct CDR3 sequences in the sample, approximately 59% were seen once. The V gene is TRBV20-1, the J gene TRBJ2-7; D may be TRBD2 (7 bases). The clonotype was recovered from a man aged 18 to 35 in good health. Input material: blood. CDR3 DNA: TGCAGTGCCCCGGGGGTCGGGGGGCCTCCCTACGAGCAGTACTTC. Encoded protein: CSAPGVGGPPYEQYF.